This T cell receptor beta chain was sequenced in a study of lymphopenia after photon versus proton radiotherapy. V was cut by 5 bases and J by 3 bases, with 12 bases left in between. Germline values: CDR1 MDHEN, CDR2 SYDVKM. This CDR3 comprises 14 residues. Profiling relied on immunoSEQ multiplex PCR, and the TCRdb table lists in-frame clones only, not all of them. Among about 68,000 clones listed, just over 90% were seen once. This clone was found once. Its antigen remains unknown. Study findings and constraints: After lymphocyte nadir, photon-treated repertoires showed oligoclonal expansion, especially CD8+ Temra. Relative stability marked proton patients; photon patients lost diversity and naive cells.

The chain couples TRBV28 to TRBJ2-3; D is possibly TRBD1 (5 bases). The specimen was peripheral blood, collected from a patient treated with photon-based radiotherapy. The sequence derives from a woman in her 70s with pancreatic cancer. CDR3 bases: TGTGCCAGCAGTAGAGGACACATGACAGATACGCAGTATTTT. It is translated as CASSRGHMTDTQYF.